This T cell receptor beta chain stems from a study of T cells after yellow fever vaccination. Study results and limitations: Once the booster was given, most primary-vaccination clones reappeared, at around 95% for CD4 and 85% to 90% for CD8. A weaker secondary response peaked on day 5, the primary on day 15.

5'RACE template switching produced TCR cDNA carrying a universal primer site and UMIs. TCRdb itself ran the 5' RACE reads through MiXCR, one entry per CDR3 protein. The sample includes about 110,000 distinct CDR3 sequences, 8% to 9.5% of them seen just once. This clonotype was seen a few times. As yet, its antigen is unknown. J lost 3 bases, V lost 9 bases, and 6 bases had no gene match. The CDR3 sequence is 13 residues long. Germline V CDR1 and CDR2: LNHNV, YYDKDF (reference sequence). The chain links TRBV15 to TRBJ2-7; 9 bases map to TRBD1. The starting material was CD8+ T cells sorted from PBMCs, obtained 45 days after the yellow fever booster vaccination. This sequence originates from a young man who received the YFV17D yellow fever vaccine. For the CDR3, the DNA is TGTGCCACGAGAATGGACAGGGGCTACGAGCAGTACTTC. Translating it yields CATRMDRGYEQYF.